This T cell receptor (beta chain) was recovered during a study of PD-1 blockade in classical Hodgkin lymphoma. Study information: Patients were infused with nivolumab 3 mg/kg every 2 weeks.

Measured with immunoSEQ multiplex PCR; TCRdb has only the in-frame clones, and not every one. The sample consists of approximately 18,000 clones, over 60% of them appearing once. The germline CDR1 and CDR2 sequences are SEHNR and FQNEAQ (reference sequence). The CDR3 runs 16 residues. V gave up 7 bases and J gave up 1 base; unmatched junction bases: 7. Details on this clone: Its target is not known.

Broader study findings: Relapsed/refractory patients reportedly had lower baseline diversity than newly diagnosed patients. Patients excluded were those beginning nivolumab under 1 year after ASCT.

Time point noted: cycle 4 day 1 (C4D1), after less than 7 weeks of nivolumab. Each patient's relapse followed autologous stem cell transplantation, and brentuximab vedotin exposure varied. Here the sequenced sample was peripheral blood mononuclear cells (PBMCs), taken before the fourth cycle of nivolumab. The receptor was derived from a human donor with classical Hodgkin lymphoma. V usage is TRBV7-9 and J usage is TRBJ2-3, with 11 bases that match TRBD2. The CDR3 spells CASILSGLAGTDTQYF. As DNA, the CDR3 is TGTGCCAGCATTTTGTCGGGACTAGCGGGCACAGATACGCAGTATTTT.